This T cell receptor (beta chain) was identified during a study of vaccination effects on CD4 cells after COVID-19. Whole-study results and caveats: Healthy vaccine recipients' vaccine-induced clones were almost all SARS-CoV-2 mono-reactive.

As concerns this clone: Its antigen is still unknown.

Trimming shortened V by 3 bases and J by 4 bases, and 12 bases separated the two germline ends. Germline CDR1 reads LNHDA; CDR2 reads SQIVND (reference sequence). The CDR3 consists of 15 residues. Expansion with viral peptide pools was applied to antigen-specific CD4+ T cells by the ViraFEST assay prior to sequencing. A roughly 11-day culture period preceded the isolation of CD4+ T cells. Participants each got two BNT162b2 or mRNA-1273 vaccine doses. For each well, some 2 million PBMC were cultured with around 10 IU/ml IL-2 and around 9.1 ug/ml peptides. This table comes from immunoSEQ multiplex PCR, and its TCRdb copy is limited to in-frame clones, with some not included. The table records 15,000 to 20,000 clones, 76% of them present only once.

J is TRBJ2-2 and V is TRBV19; the D call may be TRBD1 or TRBD2 (6 bases each). This receptor was identified in a human donor who received a COVID-19 vaccine. The specimen was CD4+ T cells from PBMCs cultured with HCoV-NL63 spike peptides, collected after COVID-19 vaccination. As DNA, the CDR3 is TGTGCCAGTAGTATTTGGGGGGCCGTCACCGGGGAGCTGTTTTTT. Protein sequence: CASSIWGAVTGELFF.